The present entry profiles one T cell receptor beta chain with its context. Between the trimmed V and J ends, which lost 3 bases and 2 bases, there was a span of 12 bases. This CDR3 is built from 14 residues. Germline V gene sequence: CDR1 SGHKS, CDR2 YYEKEE (reference sequence). The sample comes from a study of control samples from healthy donors and cancer patients. Clones were sequenced by immunoSEQ multiplex PCR, and TCRdb holds only the in-frame ones, with some missing. Of 260,000 or so clones listed, almost 85% were seen once; the top ten hold about an eighth. The chain couples TRBV5-5 to TRBJ2-7; D may be TRBD1 or TRBD2 (5 bases each). This TCR came from a woman aged 60-75 years with lung cancer. The material sequenced was PBMCs. The CDR3 loop reads CASSWGTGTYEQYF. DNA of the CDR3: TGTGCCAGCAGCTGGGGGACGGGGACCTACGAGCAGTACTTC.